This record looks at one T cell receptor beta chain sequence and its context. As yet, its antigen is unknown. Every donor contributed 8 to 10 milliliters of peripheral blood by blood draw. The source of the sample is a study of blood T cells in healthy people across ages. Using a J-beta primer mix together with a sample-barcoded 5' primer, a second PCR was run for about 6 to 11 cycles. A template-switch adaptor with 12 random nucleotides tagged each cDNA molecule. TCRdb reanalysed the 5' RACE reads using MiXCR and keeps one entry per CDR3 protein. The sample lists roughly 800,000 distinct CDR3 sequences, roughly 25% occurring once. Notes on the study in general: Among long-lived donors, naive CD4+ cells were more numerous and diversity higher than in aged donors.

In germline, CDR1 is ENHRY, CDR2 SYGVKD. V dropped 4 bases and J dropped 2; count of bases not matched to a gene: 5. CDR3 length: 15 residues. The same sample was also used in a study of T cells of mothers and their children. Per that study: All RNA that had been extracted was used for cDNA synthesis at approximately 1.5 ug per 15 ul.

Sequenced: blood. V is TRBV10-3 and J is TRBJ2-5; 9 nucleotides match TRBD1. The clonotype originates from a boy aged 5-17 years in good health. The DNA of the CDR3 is TGTGCCATCAGTGCTCCGGGACAGGGACAAGAGACCCAGTACTTC. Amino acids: CAISAPGQGQETQYF.